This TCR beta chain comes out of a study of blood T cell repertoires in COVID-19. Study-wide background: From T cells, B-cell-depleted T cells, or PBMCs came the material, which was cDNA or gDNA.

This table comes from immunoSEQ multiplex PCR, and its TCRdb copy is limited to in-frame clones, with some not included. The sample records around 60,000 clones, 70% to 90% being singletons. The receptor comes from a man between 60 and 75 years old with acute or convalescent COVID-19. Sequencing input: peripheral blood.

CDR3 bases: TGCGCCAGCAGCCAAGATACAGGGGGTAATGGCTACACCTTC. Encoded protein: CASSQDTGGNGYTF. J is TRBJ1-2 and V is TRBV4-1; 8 nucleotides align to TRBD1. CDR3 size: 14 residues. The germline gives CDR1 MGHRA, CDR2 YSYEKL. Unmatched junction bases numbered 3, after V lost 0 bases and J lost 6 bases.